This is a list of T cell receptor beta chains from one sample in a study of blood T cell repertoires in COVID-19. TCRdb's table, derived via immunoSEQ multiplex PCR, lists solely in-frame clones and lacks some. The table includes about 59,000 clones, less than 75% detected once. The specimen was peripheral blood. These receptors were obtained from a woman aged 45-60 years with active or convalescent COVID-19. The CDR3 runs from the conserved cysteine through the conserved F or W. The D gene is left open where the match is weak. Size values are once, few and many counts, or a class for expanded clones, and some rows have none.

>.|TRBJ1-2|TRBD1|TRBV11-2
TGTGCCAGCAGCTTATATCGGACAGGGCATGGCTACACCTTC
CASSLYRTGHGYTF
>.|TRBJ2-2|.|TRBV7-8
TGTGCCAGCAGCTCTAACACCGGGGAGCTGTTTTTT
CASSSNTGELFF
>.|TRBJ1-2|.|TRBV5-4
TGTGCCAGCAGCTTGGCTTCAGGGCTAGATGGCTACACCTTC
CASSLASGLDGYTF
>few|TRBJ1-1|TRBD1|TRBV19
TGTGCCAGCCGTAGGGTAGGGGGCCCTGAAGCTTTCTTT
CASRRVGGPEAFF
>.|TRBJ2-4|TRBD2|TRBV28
TGTGCCAGCAGTCCTAGCGGGGGAGGTGTAAACATTCAGTACTTC
CASSPSGGGVNIQYF
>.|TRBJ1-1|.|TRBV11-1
TGTGCCAGCAGCCTTCAGGAGGGTATTACTGAAGCTTTCTTT
CASSLQEGITEAFF
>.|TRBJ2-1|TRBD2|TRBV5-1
TGCGCCAGCAGCAGGCCATCTAGCGGTTTCTCCTACAATGAGCAGTTCTTC
CASSRPSSGFSYNEQFF
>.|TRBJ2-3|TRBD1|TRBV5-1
TGCGCCAGCAGCTCACCGGGACAGGGGACAGATACGCAGTATTTT
CASSSPGQGTDTQYF
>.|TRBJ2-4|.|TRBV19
TGTGCCAGTAGTATAGATCGCAGATATATCAACATTCAGTACTTC
CASSIDRRYINIQYF
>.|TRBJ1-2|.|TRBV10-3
TGTGCCATCAGTGACCGGACTGACCTCAGAGCTAACTATGGCTACACCTTC
CAISDRTDLRANYGYTF
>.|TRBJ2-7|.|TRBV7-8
TGTGCCAGCAGCTTAGTTATATCGAGGGTGTCCGGCTACGAGCAGTACTTC
CASSLVISRVSGYEQYF
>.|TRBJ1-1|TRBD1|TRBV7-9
TGTGCCAGCAGCGCGGGACAGGGGGGCACTGAAGCTTTCTTT
CASSAGQGGTEAFF
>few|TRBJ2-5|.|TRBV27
TGTGCCAGCAGTTTATTTTCAGGGGGGCGCGGGTCGGAGACCCAGTACTTC
CASSLFSGGRGSETQYF
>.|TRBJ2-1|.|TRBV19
TGTGCCAGTAGTATCCAACTAGGCTCCTACAATGAGCAGTTCTTC
CASSIQLGSYNEQFF
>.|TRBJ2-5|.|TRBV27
TGTGCCAGCAGTTTTAGGGAAATATCCTGGGGGAGGTTTCAAGAGACCCAGTACTTC
CASSFREISWGRFQETQYF
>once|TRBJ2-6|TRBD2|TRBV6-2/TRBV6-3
TGTGCCAGCAGTTACTTGCGGGGGTCTGGGGCCAACGTCCTGACTTTC
CASSYLRGSGANVLTF
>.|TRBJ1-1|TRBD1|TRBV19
TGTGCCAGTAGTACTCAGGGGGCCGGCATGAACACTGAAGCTTTCTTT
CASSTQGAGMNTEAFF
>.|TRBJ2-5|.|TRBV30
TGTGCCTGGAGTGTCCCAACAGGGCCCCAAGAGACCCAGTACTTC
CAWSVPTGPQETQYF
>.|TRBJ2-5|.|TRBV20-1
TGCAGTGCTAGTGTCAGACAAGAGACCCAGTACTTC
CSASVRQETQYF
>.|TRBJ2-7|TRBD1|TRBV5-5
TGTGCCAGCAGCTTGGCGGACAGGACTTCCGAGCAGTACTTC
CASSLADRTSEQYF
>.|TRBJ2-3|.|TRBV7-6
TGTGCCAGCGGAGGTAGCGGTAGCACAGATACGCAGTATTTT
CASGGSGSTDTQYF
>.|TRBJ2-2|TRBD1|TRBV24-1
TGTGCCACCAGCCCAGGACAGGTTGCGAACACCGGGGAGCTGTTTTTT
CATSPGQVANTGELFF
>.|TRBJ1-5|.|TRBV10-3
TGTGCCTGTGGACTCAGTCAGCCCCAGCATTTT
CACGLSQPQHF
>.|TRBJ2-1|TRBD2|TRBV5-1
TGCGCCAGCAGCTCACCCGGCGGGAGGACTGGGTCCTACAATGAGCAGTTCTTC
CASSSPGGRTGSYNEQFF
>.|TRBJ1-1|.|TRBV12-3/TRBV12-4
TGTGCCAGCAGCCTAATTGACAGGACTGAAGCTTTCTTT
CASSLIDRTEAFF
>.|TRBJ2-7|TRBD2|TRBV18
TGTGCCAGCTCACCAGGGCTAGCGGCCTACGAGCAGTACTTC
CASSPGLAAYEQYF
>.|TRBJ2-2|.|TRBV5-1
TGCGCCAGCTCCCGGGAGCCAGGGACCGGGGAGCTGTTTTTT
CASSREPGTGELFF
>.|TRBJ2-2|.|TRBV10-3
TGTGCCATCATGCCTAGCGTAGGCGGGGAGCTGTTTTTT
CAIMPSVGGELFF
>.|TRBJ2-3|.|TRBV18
TGTGCCAGCTCACCATGGGGCAGGGAATCAGATACGCAGTATTTT
CASSPWGRESDTQYF
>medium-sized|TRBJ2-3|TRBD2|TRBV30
TGTGCCTGGAGTGTGGTAGCGGGAGGGACAAATACGCAGTATTTT
CAWSVVAGGTNTQYF
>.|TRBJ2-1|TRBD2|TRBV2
TGTGCCAGCAGCCCCGATCTAGCGGAACTGGGCAATGAGCAGTTCTTC
CASSPDLAELGNEQFF
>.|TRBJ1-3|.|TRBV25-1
TGTGCCAGCAGTGAGTCGACTATAGGCTCTGGAAACACCATATATTTT
CASSESTIGSGNTIYF
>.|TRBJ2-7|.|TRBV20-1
TGCAGTGCTAAAGATACCTACGAGCAGTACTTC
CSAKDTYEQYF
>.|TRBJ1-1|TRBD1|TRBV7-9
TGTGCCAGCAGCTTAGGAACGACAGGGGGGGCAGGTCAAGCTTTCTTT
CASSLGTTGGAGQAFF
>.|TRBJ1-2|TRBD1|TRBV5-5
TGTGCCAGCAGCTTAATAGAGGGGGGGACAGGGAGCTATGGCTACACCTTC
CASSLIEGGTGSYGYTF
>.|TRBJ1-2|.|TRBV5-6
TGTGCCAGCACCTTCTACCTACGGACAGATAACTATGGCTACACCTTC
CASTFYLRTDNYGYTF
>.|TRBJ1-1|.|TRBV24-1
TGTGCCACCAGTGACCCTAGGGCGGGAGACACTGAAGCTTTCTTT
CATSDPRAGDTEAFF
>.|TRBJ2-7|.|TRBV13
TGTGCCAGCAGCCCACAGGGAACCTACGAGCAGTACTTC
CASSPQGTYEQYF
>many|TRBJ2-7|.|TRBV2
TGTGCCAGCAGTGTCGGGGGAGAAAGCGAGCAGTACTTC
CASSVGGESEQYF
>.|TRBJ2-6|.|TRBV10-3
TGTGCCATCAGTGAGTTTGGGGGAGGTGGGGCCAACGTCCTGACTTTC
CAISEFGGGGANVLTF
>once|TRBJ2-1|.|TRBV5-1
TGCGCCAGCAGCCCCGAGGTAGGGAGCTCCTACAATGAGCAGTTCTTC
CASSPEVGSSYNEQFF
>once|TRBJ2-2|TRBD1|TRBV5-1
TGCGCCAGCAGCTTTGGACAGGGGTTAGGAGACACCGGGGAGCTGTTTTTT
CASSFGQGLGDTGELFF
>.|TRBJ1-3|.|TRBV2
TGTGCCAGCAGTGCACAGGGCCCTGGAAACACCATATATTTT
CASSAQGPGNTIYF
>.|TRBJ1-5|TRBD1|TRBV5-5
TGTGCCAGCAGCTTGAATTACAGGGGCGGTCAGCCCCAGCATTTT
CASSLNYRGGQPQHF
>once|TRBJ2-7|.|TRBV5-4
TGTGCCAGCAGCCCTGGGGGGAGCGTGTCCTACGAGCAGTACTTC
CASSPGGSVSYEQYF
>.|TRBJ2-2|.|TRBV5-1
TGCGCCAGCAGCTTGGGGCAGGGTGGCACCGGGGAGCTGTTTTTT
CASSLGQGGTGELFF
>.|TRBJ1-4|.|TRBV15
TGTGCCACCAGCAGAGATCCAGGGCTAATTAATGAAAAACTGTTTTTT
CATSRDPGLINEKLFF
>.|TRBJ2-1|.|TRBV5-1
TGCGCCAGCAGCCTCCCAGGCGTCTCAAATGAGCAGTTCTTC
CASSLPGVSNEQFF
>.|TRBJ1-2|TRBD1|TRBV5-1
TGCGCCAGCAGCATAAGGGACAGGTACTCGACTGGCTACACCTTC
CASSIRDRYSTGYTF
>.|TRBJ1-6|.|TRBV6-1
TGTGCCAGCAGTGAAGAAGCGGGGGGCGAAAATTCACCCCTCCACTTT
CASSEEAGGENSPLHF
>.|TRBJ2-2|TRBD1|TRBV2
TGTGCCAGCAGTCAAACAGGGGGCGAGAACACCGGGGAGCTGTTTTTT
CASSQTGGENTGELFF